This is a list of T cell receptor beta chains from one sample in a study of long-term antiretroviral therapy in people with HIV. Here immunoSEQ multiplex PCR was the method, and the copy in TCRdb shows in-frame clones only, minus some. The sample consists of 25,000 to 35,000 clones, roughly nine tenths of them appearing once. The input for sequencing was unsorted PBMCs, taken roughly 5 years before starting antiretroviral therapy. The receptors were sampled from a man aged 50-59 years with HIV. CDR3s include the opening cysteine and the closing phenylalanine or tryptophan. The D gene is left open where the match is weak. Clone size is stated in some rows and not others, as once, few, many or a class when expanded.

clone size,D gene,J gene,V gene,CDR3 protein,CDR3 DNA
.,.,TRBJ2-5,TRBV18,CASSPKPGVGETQYF,TGTGCCAGCTCACCGAAACCCGGGGTGGGGGAGACCCAGTACTTC
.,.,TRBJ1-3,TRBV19,CASSFDRTASGNTIYF,TGTGCCAGTAGTTTTGACAGGACAGCGTCTGGAAACACCATATATTTT
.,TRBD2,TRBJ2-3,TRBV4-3,CASSQDPYSSGGSTSTQYF,TGCGCCAGCAGCCAAGACCCCTATTCTAGCGGGGGGAGCACAAGTACGCAGTATTTT
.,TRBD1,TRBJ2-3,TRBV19,CASRDRGQWSTDTQYF,TGTGCCAGCCGGGACAGGGGGCAATGGAGCACAGATACGCAGTATTTT
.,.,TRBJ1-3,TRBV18,CASSPRQDPTGNTIYF,TGTGCCAGCTCACCACGACAAGACCCAACTGGAAACACCATATATTTT
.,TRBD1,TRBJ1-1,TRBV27,CASSLFSGQGRDTEAFF,TGTGCCAGCAGTTTATTCTCGGGACAGGGGAGGGACACTGAAGCTTTCTTT
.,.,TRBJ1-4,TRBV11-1,CASSLGTGYEKLFF,TGTGCCAGCAGCTTAGGGACGGGCTATGAAAAACTGTTTTTT
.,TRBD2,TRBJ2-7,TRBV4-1,CANSQGLAGGPSSYEQYF,TGCGCCAACAGCCAAGGACTAGCGGGAGGGCCAAGCTCCTACGAGCAGTACTTC
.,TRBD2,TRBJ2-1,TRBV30,CAWKWGGSYNEQFF,TGTGCCTGGAAGTGGGGGGGCTCCTACAATGAGCAGTTCTTC
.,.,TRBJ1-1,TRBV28,CASSSPLGHLNTEAFF,TGTGCCAGCAGTTCCCCTCTCGGACACCTGAACACTGAAGCTTTCTTT
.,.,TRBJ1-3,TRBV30,CAWSRAISGNTIYF,TGTGCCTGGAGCAGGGCAATCTCTGGAAACACCATATATTTT
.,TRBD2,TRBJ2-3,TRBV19,CASRGLAGATDTQYF,TGTGCCAGTAGGGGACTAGCGGGTGCCACAGATACGCAGTATTTT
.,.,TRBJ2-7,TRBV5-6,CASSFAGTGVYYEQYF,TGTGCCAGCAGCTTCGCCGGGACGGGGGTCTACTACGAGCAGTACTTC
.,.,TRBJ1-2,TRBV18,CASSNDRQYGYTF,TGTGCCAGCTCAAATGACAGGCAGTATGGCTACACCTTC
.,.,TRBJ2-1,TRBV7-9,CASMEGGSYNEQFF,TGTGCCAGCATGGAAGGGGGGTCCTACAATGAGCAGTTCTTC
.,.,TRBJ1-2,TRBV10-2,CASSDPTGTDYGYTF,TGCGCCAGCAGTGATCCCACAGGGACCGACTATGGCTACACCTTC
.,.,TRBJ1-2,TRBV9,CASSERKQGIYGYTF,TGTGCCAGCAGCGAGAGGAAACAAGGGATCTATGGCTACACCTTC
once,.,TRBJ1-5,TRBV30,CAWSLGSGQPQHF,TGTGCCTGGAGTTTGGGGAGCGGTCAGCCCCAGCATTTT
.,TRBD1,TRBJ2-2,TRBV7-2,CASSSIRQGAGELFF,TGTGCCAGCAGCTCTATAAGACAGGGGGCCGGGGAGCTGTTTTTT
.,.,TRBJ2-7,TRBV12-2,CASRLDGTSLMGYEQYF,TGTGCAAGTCGCCTTGATGGTACTAGTCTTATGGGCTACGAGCAGTACTTC
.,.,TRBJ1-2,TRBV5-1,CASSFGDNYGYTF,TGCGCCAGCAGCTTTGGTGATAACTATGGCTACACCTTC
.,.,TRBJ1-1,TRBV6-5,CASSGGWNTEAFF,TGTGCCAGCAGTGGAGGCTGGAACACTGAAGCTTTCTTT
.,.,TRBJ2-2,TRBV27,CASSFTDGFHGTGELFF,TGTGCCAGCAGTTTTACTGACGGGTTCCACGGCACCGGGGAGCTGTTTTTT
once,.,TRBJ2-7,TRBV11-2,CASSLGGSSYEQYF,TGTGCCAGCAGCTTAGGGGGGAGCTCCTACGAGCAGTACTTC
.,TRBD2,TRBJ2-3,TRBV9,CASSDSTSGGPSTDTQYF,TGTGCCAGCTCCGACTCGACTAGCGGGGGGCCTAGCACAGATACGCAGTATTTT
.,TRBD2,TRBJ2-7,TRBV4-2,CASSQGTSGSKGYEQYF,TGTGCCAGCAGCCAAGGGACTAGCGGGAGTAAAGGCTACGAGCAGTACTTC
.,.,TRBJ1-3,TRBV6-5,CASSYSLGLGGNTIYF,TGTGCCAGCAGTTACTCTCTGGGGCTGGGTGGAAACACCATATATTTT
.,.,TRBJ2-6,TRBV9,CASSDLNTGANVLTF,TGTGCCAGCAGCGACTTAAACACTGGGGCCAACGTCCTGACTTTC
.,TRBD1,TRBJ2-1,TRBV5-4,CASSPRQGGTYNEQFF,TGTGCCAGCAGCCCAAGACAGGGGGGCACCTACAATGAGCAGTTCTTC
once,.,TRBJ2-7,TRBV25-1,CASGNSLSYEQYF,TGTGCCAGCGGGAACAGCCTCTCCTACGAGCAGTACTTC
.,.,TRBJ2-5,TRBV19,CASSTPSSAQETQYF,TGTGCCAGTAGTACCCCTTCGTCAGCCCAAGAGACCCAGTACTTC
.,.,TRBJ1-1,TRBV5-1,CASSLGLGVGEVKAFF,TGCGCCAGCAGCTTGGGTTTAGGGGTGGGAGAAGTGAAAGCTTTCTTT
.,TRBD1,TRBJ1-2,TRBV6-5,CASSDRVRGYTF,TGTGCCAGCAGTGACAGGGTACGTGGCTACACCTTC
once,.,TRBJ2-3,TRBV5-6,CASSFRTVARGPDTQYF,TGTGCCAGCAGCTTTAGGACGGTGGCTAGGGGCCCGGATACGCAGTATTTT
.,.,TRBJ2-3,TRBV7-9,CASSLGLASSTDTQYF,TGTGCCAGCAGCCTCGGACTTGCCTCTAGCACAGATACGCAGTATTTT
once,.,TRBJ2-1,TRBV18,CASSRSGYDEQFF,TGTGCCAGCTCACGTTCCGGGTACGATGAGCAGTTCTTC
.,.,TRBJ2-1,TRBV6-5,CASSSGSSSYNEQFF,TGTGCCAGCAGTTCCGGGTCGAGCTCCTACAATGAGCAGTTCTTC
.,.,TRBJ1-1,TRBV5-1,CASSLEQVNTEAFF,TGCGCCAGCAGCTTGGAACAGGTGAACACTGAAGCTTTCTTT
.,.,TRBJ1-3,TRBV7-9,CASSLVVGHYSGNTIYF,TGTGCCAGCAGCTTAGTGGTTGGTCACTACTCTGGAAACACCATATATTTT
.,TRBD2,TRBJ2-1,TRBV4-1,CASSSTGTSGNNEQFF,TGCGCCAGCAGCTCTACCGGGACTAGCGGAAACAATGAGCAGTTCTTC
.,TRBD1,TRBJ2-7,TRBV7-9,CASRLAGGSYEQYF,TGTGCCAGCAGACTCGCAGGGGGCTCCTACGAGCAGTACTTC
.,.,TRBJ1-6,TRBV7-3,CASSSQARSPLHF,TGTGCCAGCAGCTCACAGGCTCGGTCACCCCTCCACTTT
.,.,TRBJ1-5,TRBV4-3,CASSQGAYREVDQPQHF,TGCGCCAGCAGCCAAGGTGCCTACAGGGAGGTGGACCAGCCCCAGCATTTT
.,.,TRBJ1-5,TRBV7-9,CASSLDEQVIGPQHF,TGTGCCAGCAGCTTAGATGAACAGGTAATTGGGCCCCAGCATTTT
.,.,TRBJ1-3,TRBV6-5,CASSSSGTLSGNTIYF,TGTGCCAGCAGTTCATCGGGTACACTCTCTGGAAACACCATATATTTT
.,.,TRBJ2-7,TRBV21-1,CASSTNRLPPYEQYF,TGTGCCAGCAGCACTAACAGGTTACCGCCCTACGAGCAGTACTTC
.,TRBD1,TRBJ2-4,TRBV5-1,CASSLESGGRGREYF,TGCGCCAGCAGCTTGGAGTCAGGGGGTAGGGGTCGCGAGTACTTC
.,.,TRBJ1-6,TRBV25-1,CASSEYRGGKSPLHF,TGTGCCAGCAGTGAATATAGGGGGGGCAAATCACCCCTCCACTTT
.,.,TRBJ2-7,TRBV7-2,CASSLEGFSEQYF,TGTGCCAGCAGCTTAGAGGGGTTTTCCGAGCAGTACTTC
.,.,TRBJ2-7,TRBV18,CASSPFAGEHEQYF,TGTGCCAGCTCACCATTTGCAGGGGAGCACGAGCAGTACTTC
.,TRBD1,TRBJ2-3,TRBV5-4,CASSTGQGGTDTQYF,TGTGCCAGCAGCACTGGACAGGGCGGCACAGATACGCAGTATTTT
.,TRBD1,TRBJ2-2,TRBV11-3,CASTNKTGFTGELFF,TGTGCCAGCACCAATAAGACAGGGTTCACCGGGGAGCTGTTTTTT